The clone carrying this T cell receptor beta chain occurred once. This specimen belongs to a study of blood T cell repertoires in COVID-19. About the research overall: The cDNA or gDNA used as material had been derived from T cells, B-cell-depleted T cells, or PBMCs.

Original handling: Reference gene primers were amplified, and this amplification served to estimate nucleated cell counts. Generated by immunoSEQ multiplex PCR, the TCRdb table keeps only in-frame clones and is missing some. That table gives V, J and clone size, and the DNA gave D and trimming. The sample shows under 95,000 clones, about 85% of them seen only once. The CDR3 has 13 amino acids. Trimming left V 3 bases short and J 2 bases short, with 11 bases between. Germline CDR1 and CDR2: SQVTM and ANQGSEA. The chain uses TRBV29-1 and TRBJ2-7; a possible D gene is TRBD1 (6 bases). The sequence was obtained from a woman older than 75 with COVID-19, enrolled during active disease. The sequencing sample was made of peripheral blood. The CDR3 DNA follows: TGCAGCGTTGATTCAGGGGAGACCTACGAGCAGTACTTC. Translating gives CSVDSGETYEQYF.